Sequencing of this T cell receptor (beta chain) was carried out in a study of blood T cell repertoires in COVID-19 (dated by TCRdb to about 2020). About the full investigation: Samples from collaborators originated in the United States, Italy and Spain and spanned both the acute and convalescent phases of COVID-19. The samples were drawn from the first 160 participants of the ongoing ImmuneRACE study and from 950 to 1,500 subjects provided by 6 global collaborators. Subjects who had been exposed to COVID-19, were actively infected with it, or had recovered from it provided the deeply sampled blood TCRbeta repertoires that made up the dataset. Where available, HLA class I and class II types were taken from metadata supplied by the sample provider and were not determined by assay-based typing. The repertoires were released in a freely available public database intended as a resource for research on the immune response to SARS-CoV-2. The material from the prospective study consisted of cDNA or gDNA derived from T cells, B-cell-depleted T cells, or PBMCs. A de-identified subject ID, COVID-19 status, age in years and sex were almost always included in the sample metadata.

The immunoSEQ Assay, a bias-controlled multiplex PCR, was used to amplify TCRbeta CDR3 regions from genomic DNA. In the authors' own workflow: Nucleated cell counts per sample were estimated from amplification of reference gene primers within the assay. To quantify the absolute abundance of each unique TCRbeta CDR3 rearrangement, sequence reads were collapsed and filtered. For each sample, productive Simpson clonality was calculated as the square root of Simpson's diversity index across productive rearrangements. What TCRdb holds here is the immuneACCESS table cut down to in-frame rearrangements. Part of the clones is not present; checked against another copy, under half of the missing clones reflect an unresolved V gene, and the others are unexplained. Clone size and V and J calls were adopted from that table, with D and trimming inferred from the DNA. The sample yields about 200,000 clones; more than 65% were counted once. The ten biggest clones cover approximately 7.2% of the sample.

Study-level results and caveats: The quantity of clinical and demographic metadata differed by source and by participant and was supplied without curation.

Collaborating institutions collected whole blood in K2EDTA tubes following their own protocols. Collaborator samples were shipped for TCRbeta analysis as frozen whole blood, isolated PBMCs, or DNA extracted from either sample type. A word on this clone: What antigen it recognizes has not been identified. Base-call qualities are not available, and no considerably larger clone is one nucleotide away.

The V end gives up 3 bases and the J end 4 bases, leaving 3 bases in the junction not matched to a gene. The CDR3, cysteine through phenylalanine, is 15 amino acids long. CDR3 DNA only is kept here, 45 bases in frame from base 1. CDR1 MRHNA and CDR2 SNTAGT were looked up in the germline V gene. The TCR comes from an elderly woman with acute or convalescent COVID-19. The sample was peripheral blood. The rearrangement joined TRBV6-4 to TRBJ2-2, with 9 central nucleotides matching TRBD1. The nucleotide sequence reads TGTGCCAGCAGTGAACAGGGGGCAGGCACCGGGGAGCTGTTTTTT. It translates to CASSEQGAGTGELFF.